This T cell receptor beta chain was identified in a study of T cell changes during pregnancy in multiple sclerosis. From germline, CDR1 is LGHNA and CDR2 YSLEER. The CDR3 runs to 13 residues. V shed 1 base and J shed 8 bases, with 11 bases lying between them. TCRdb keeps only in-frame clones here, not all; method: immunoSEQ multiplex PCR. The sample has 30,000 to 45,000 clones; roughly 90% are singletons. The V gene is TRBV4-3, the J gene TRBJ1-2; D may be TRBD1 (5 bases). Specimen: CD8+ T cells from peripheral blood mononuclear cells, collected before pregnancy. The sequence was collected from a female donor with multiple sclerosis, enrolled in a pregnancy study. CDR3 sequence: CASSQGQGFGYTF. The CDR3, as DNA: TGCGCCAGCAGCCAAGGGCAGGGCTTCGGCTACACCTTC.